This T cell receptor (beta chain) was captured by sequencing in a study of cytomegalovirus exposure and HLA in healthy donors. Remarks on this clone: Its antigen is unidentified.

PCR amplification relied on 60 Vbeta primers (plus 13 Jbeta primers). Sequencing was performed with immunoSEQ multiplex PCR; in TCRdb, only in-frame clones are kept and a portion is missing. This table has 200,000 to 250,000 clones, around 80% appearing once. The germline CDR1 and CDR2 sequences are SEHNR and FQNEAQ (reference sequence). J was trimmed by 4 bases and V by 5 bases; bases with no gene match: 9. The CDR3 extends over 16 amino acids. Study conclusions and caveats: Across all donors, roughly uniform sequencing depth was an assumption of the presence/absence analyses. TCR beta chain V- and J-gene trimming was linked, in a later analysis, to a missense variant in DCLRE1C. The study reported that TCR beta sequences accurately predicted HLA-A and HLA-B alleles in most subjects.

The specimen sequenced was PBMCs. The receptor comes from a man younger than 45 in good health and CMV-seronegative. The rearrangement uses TRBV7-9 and TRBJ2-1; 9 nucleotides agree with TRBD2. The CDR3 here is CASSRLAGPPYNEQFF. The DNA for the CDR3 is TGTGCCAGCAGCCGTCTAGCGGGGCCCCCGTACAATGAGCAGTTCTTC.